The 26 T cell receptor beta chains below were found in one sample sequenced in a study of identifying expanded T cells in peripheral blood (dated by TCRdb to between 2018 and 2021). The library was produced with the immunoSEQ multiplex PCR assay. TCRdb took over this immuneACCESS table, retaining in-frame rearrangements with V and J assigned. Such tables are incomplete; in checked studies, under half of the missing clones stem from an unresolved V gene, and the remainder is unexplained. The sample profile shows around 75,000 clones; roughly nine tenths of them were found once. The top ten clones comprise around 3% of the sample. The sample comprised blood. These TCRs come from a person between 18 and 75 years old in good health.

This clone has only one observation. This chain joins TRBV7-2 and TRBJ1-3; D remains ambiguous. Trimming took off 5 bases at V and 0 bases at J, with 14 bases between the two ends. The CDR3 is made up of 16 amino acids. Germline loops: CDR1 SGHTA, CDR2 FQGNSA. This CDR3 reads CASSPDRTTSGNTIYF. CDR3 DNA sequence: TGTGCCAGCAGCCCCGATCGCACTACCTCTGGAAACACCATATATTTT.

This clone was counted only a few times. J is TRBJ1-2 and V is TRBV5-4; perhaps TRBD1 as D (5 bases). The CDR3 length is 13 residues. Trimming left V 6 bases short and J 7 bases short, with 16 bases between. Germline V gene sequence: CDR1 SGHNT, CDR2 YYREEE (reference sequence). The DNA of the CDR3 is TGTGCCAGCACAGTGGGGGATTCGGGTGGCTACACCTTC. It specifies CASTVGDSGGYTF.

The V gene is TRBV5-4, the J gene TRBJ2-7, with D perhaps given as TRBD1 or TRBD2 (5 bases each). This CDR3 is built from 15 residues. Germline CDR1 is SGHNT and CDR2 is YYREEE (reference sequence). V lost 2 bases and J lost 3, with 15 bases in between. The DNA for the CDR3 is TGTGCCAGCAGCTTACCACAAGAGGGGCACTACGAGCAGTACTTC. It encodes CASSLPQEGHYEQYF.

The rearrangement uses TRBV29-1 and TRBJ1-2, with TRBD1 as a possible D gene (6 bases). CDR3 size: 13 residues. V gave up 7 bases and J gave up 6 bases, with 18 bases separating them. The germline V gene has CDR1 SQVTM and CDR2 ANQGSEA. The DNA of the CDR3 is TGCAGCGCTTTAGGGGGTTTATTCCATGGCTACACCTTC. Amino acid sequence: CSALGGLFHGYTF.

The CDR3 sequence: CATAADSHNEQFF. The CDR3 bases are TGTGCCACCGCGGCCGACAGTCACAATGAGCAGTTCTTC. This rearrangement joins TRBV15 to TRBJ2-1; perhaps TRBD1 as D (5 bases). The CDR3 has 13 amino acids. In germline, CDR1 is LNHNV, CDR2 YYDKDF (reference sequence). V gave up 8 bases and J gave up 5 bases, with 13 bases separating them.

The chain links TRBV6-1 to TRBJ1-5, with TRBD1 identical over 8 bases. This CDR3 region has 15 residues. The germline gives CDR1 MNHNS, CDR2 SASEGT. After removal of 6 bases from V and 4 bases from J, the junction contained 8 bases not matched to a gene. The CDR3 is CASRTDRAGNQPQHF. CDR3 bases: TGTGCCAGCAGAACGGACAGGGCTGGAAATCAGCCCCAGCATTTT.

This clone has only one observation. This chain connects TRBV5-6 to TRBJ2-1; weak D call: TRBD2 (6 bases). The CDR3 has 16 amino acids. In germline, CDR1 is SGHDT, CDR2 YYEEEE. V was clipped by 3 bases and J by 8 bases, with 21 bases between them. The CDR3 reads CASSSARDFPSHEQFF. The CDR3 DNA sequence: TGTGCCAGCAGCTCTGCGAGGGACTTCCCTTCCCATGAGCAGTTCTTC.

The chain links TRBV4-3 to TRBJ2-7; D is undetermined. Per germline, CDR1 LGHNA and CDR2 YSLEER. The CDR3 contains 14 residues. The V end was cut by 0 bases, the J end by 0 bases, with 6 bases between. CDR3 DNA sequence: TGCGCCAGCAGCCAAGATAGACTCTCCTACGAGCAGTACTTC. Translating gives CASSQDRLSYEQYF.

J is TRBJ2-3 and V is TRBV5-1; 7 bases fit TRBD2. Germline CDR1 and CDR2: SGHRS and YFSETQ. The ends lost 4 bases at V and 3 bases at J; junction bases unmatched: 11. This CDR3 has 16 amino acids. The CDR3 protein is CASSPQASGETDTQYF. The DNA of the CDR3 is TGCGCCAGCAGCCCCCAGGCTAGCGGAGAAACAGATACGCAGTATTTT.

V usage is TRBV5-5 and J usage is TRBJ1-3; no clear D. V gave up 1 base and J gave up 3 bases, with 8 bases separating them. Germline lookup yields CDR1 SGHKS and CDR2 YYEKEE (reference sequence). This CDR3 has 14 residues. CDR3 DNA: TGTGCCAGCAGCTTGTCGGGGAGTGGAAACACCATATATTTT. Protein: CASSLSGSGNTIYF.

The chain joins TRBV9 to TRBJ2-7; 7 bases agree with TRBD1. V was pared by 2 bases and J by 1 base, with 6 bases of the junction left unmatched. Germline lookup yields CDR1 SGDLS and CDR2 YYNGEE. CDR3 length equals 15 residues. CDR3 coding DNA: TGTGCCAGCAGCGTTTCCGGGACAGCGTCCTACGAGCAGTACTTC. Translated: CASSVSGTASYEQYF.

The chain joins TRBV11-2 to TRBJ2-7; maybe TRBD2 (5 bases). Germline V lookup: CDR1 SGHAT, CDR2 FQNNGV. The CDR3 runs 16 residues. V was clipped by 2 bases and J by 1 base, with 15 bases between them. The CDR3 protein is CASSLLGGRGSYEQYF. The CDR3 DNA reads TGTGCCAGCAGCTTACTTGGTGGGAGAGGGTCCTACGAGCAGTACTTC.

J is TRBJ2-5 and V is TRBV2, with D perhaps TRBD1 or TRBD2 (5 bases each). V was shortened by 7 bases and J by 4 bases, with 19 bases between the two germline ends. Per germline, CDR1 SNHLY and CDR2 FYNNEI. This CDR3 is 15 amino acids long. The CDR3 bases are TGTGCCAGCAACCGAAACGGGGTGAGGGGAGAGACCCAGTACTTC. This codes for CASNRNGVRGETQYF.

This chain joins TRBV6-6 and TRBJ1-1, with 10 nucleotides matching TRBD1. Germline CDR1 and CDR2: MNHNY and SVGAGI (reference sequence). CDR3 length: 13 residues. The V gene end was trimmed by 5 bases and the J gene end by 12 bases; junction bases not matched to a gene: 9. CDR3 protein: CASSGEGQGLTFF. The DNA of the CDR3 is TGTGCCAGCAGTGGAGAGGGACAGGGGTTAACTTTCTTT.

The chain is built from TRBV27 and TRBJ1-2, with D perhaps TRBD1 (5 bases). CDR3 length: 14 amino acids. Trimming took off 2 bases at V and 4 bases at J, with 11 bases between the two ends. The V gene's germline CDR1 is MNHEY and CDR2 SMNVEV (reference sequence). The CDR3 loop is CASSLGVGGYGYTF. The DNA for the CDR3 is TGTGCCAGCAGTTTAGGCGTGGGGGGCTATGGCTACACCTTC.

J is TRBJ2-3 and V is TRBV4-3; 8 bases agree with TRBD2. Germline assignment: CDR1 LGHNA and CDR2 YSLEER. The CDR3 runs to 17 residues. V lost 1 base, J lost 2 bases, and 8 bases stayed unmatched. The CDR3 DNA follows: TGCGCCAGCAGCCAAGTAAGGCGGGGGGCAATCACAGATACGCAGTATTTT. This sequence encodes CASSQVRRGAITDTQYF.

This clone has a single count. The rearrangement uses TRBV15 and TRBJ1-3; no firm D call. Trimming shortened V by 1 base and J by 0 bases, and 10 bases separated the two germline ends. Germline loops: CDR1 LNHNV, CDR2 YYDKDF (reference sequence). The CDR3 sequence is 16 residues long. CDR3 coding DNA: TGTGCCACCAGCAGAGCAATGGCCGTCTCTGGAAACACCATATATTTT. Translation: CATSRAMAVSGNTIYF.

V is TRBV14 and J is TRBJ2-3, with no clear D. CDR3 size: 13 residues. Germline V gene sequence: CDR1 SGHDN, CDR2 FVKESK. V shed 4 bases and J shed 0 bases, with 5 bases lying between them. The chain's CDR3 is CASSLRSTDTQYF. The CDR3 DNA is TGTGCCAGCAGCCTCAGAAGCACAGATACGCAGTATTTT.

CDR3 DNA: TGTGCCAGCGGGGCAACTAATGAAAAACTGTTTTTT. It yields the protein CASGATNEKLFF. The chain employs TRBV6-5 and TRBJ1-4; D gene uncertain. Germline loops: CDR1 MNHEY, CDR2 SVGAGI. The germline V and J ends were trimmed by 8 bases and 0 bases, with 4 bases remaining between them. This CDR3 contains 12 residues.

The V gene is TRBV9, the J gene TRBJ1-5; D is unresolved. The CDR3 is 19 residues long. The germline V gene has CDR1 SGDLS and CDR2 YYNGEE. Trimming removed 0 bases from V and 5 bases from J, with 24 bases in between. Here the CDR3 DNA reads TGTGCCAGCAGCGTAGACGGTCCCGGGATAAGGACCGGCTATCAGCCCCAGCATTTT. As protein: CASSVDGPGIRTGYQPQHF.

This clone was counted a single time. V is TRBV19 and J is TRBJ1-1; TRBD1 might be the D (5 bases). Germline values: CDR1 LNHDA, CDR2 SQIVND (reference sequence). Deletions cut 5 bases from V and 10 bases from J, with 17 bases between. The length of the CDR3 is 13 residues. CDR3 protein: CASSASGTAGAFF. CDR3 DNA sequence: TGTGCCAGTAGTGCTTCGGGGACTGCCGGAGCTTTCTTT. Using reference TRBV19 and TRBJ1-1 for the parts outside the CDR3, the full variable domain is DGGITQSPKYLFRKEGQNVTLSCEQNLNHDAMYWYRQDPGQGLRLIYYSQIVNDFQKGDIAEGYSVSREKKESFPLTVTSAQKNPTAFYLCASSASGTAGAFFGQGTRLTVV.

The chain links TRBV19 to TRBJ2-7; 15 nucleotides agree with TRBD2. The CDR3 sequence is 19 residues long. Germline V lookup: CDR1 LNHDA, CDR2 SQIVND (reference sequence). Trimming cost V 4 bases and J 2 bases; bases outside gene matches: 12. CDR3 loop: CASSTSTGLAGGRTYEQYF. The CDR3 nucleotides read TGTGCCAGTAGTACGAGTACGGGACTAGCGGGAGGAAGGACCTACGAGCAGTACTTC.

The chain combines TRBV29-1 with TRBJ2-5; perhaps TRBD2 as D (5 bases). Trimming stripped 6 bases from V and 4 bases from J, with 15 bases between. The germline CDR1 and CDR2 sequences are SQVTM and ANQGSEA. The CDR3 consists of 13 residues. In DNA form, the CDR3 reads TGCAGCGTAGTTGCCCGGGGTTTAGAGACCCAGTACTTC. It codes for CSVVARGLETQYF.

This sequence joins TRBV7-6 and TRBJ2-5, with D possibly being TRBD1 or TRBD2 (5 bases each). Germline lookup yields CDR1 SGHVS and CDR2 FNYEAQ. V lost 2 bases, J lost 4 bases, and 14 bases lay in between. The CDR3 totals 15 residues. CDR3 DNA: TGTGCCAGCAGCTTAAACCGGGACCTCCGAGAGACCCAGTACTTC. Protein product: CASSLNRDLRETQYF.

The chain links TRBV7-2 to TRBJ1-1; 11 nucleotides line up with TRBD1. After removal of 3 bases from V and 7 bases from J, the junction contained 4 bases not matched to a gene. The CDR3 is 14 residues long. The germline gives CDR1 SGHTA, CDR2 FQGNSA. CDR3 nucleotides: TGTGCCAGCAGCTTCGGGACAGGGGGGCATGAAGCTTTCTTT. Its protein is CASSFGTGGHEAFF.

This clone has a handful of counts. The chain links TRBV28 to TRBJ1-1; D remains unclear. In germline, CDR1 is MDHEN, CDR2 SYDVKM. Trimming left V 3 bases short and J 1 base short, with 9 bases between. The CDR3 length is 14 residues. The CDR3, as DNA: TGTGCCAGCAGTTTTTGGAAGGCGAACACTGAAGCTTTCTTT. This sequence encodes CASSFWKANTEAFF.